This TCR beta chain was identified in a study of OX40 agonist ivuxolimab in advanced cancers. Overall study: Given to patients was ivuxolimab, an agonistic anti-OX40 (CD134) antibody. The group had a mean age of around 64 years, ranged from about 20 to 79, and was 75% to 85% male.

Clones were sequenced by immunoSEQ multiplex PCR, and TCRdb holds only the in-frame ones, with some missing. The sample consists of some 63,000 clones, about 94% of them appearing once. A history of autoimmune disease or systemic immunosuppression excluded patients. Sampling of blood occurred at baseline, cycle 4 day 1, and cycle 7 day 1. Germline V gives CDR1 LNHDA, CDR2 SQIVND (reference sequence). This CDR3 contains 13 residues. Trimming removed 5 bases from V and 10 bases from J; junction bases left unmatched: 7. V and J are TRBV19 and TRBJ2-1; TRBD2 matches 8 bases. The sequence was obtained from an adult with an advanced solid tumor such as melanoma, head and neck, liver or kidney cancer. This specimen was CD4+ or CD8+ T cells sorted from blood, taken in a trial of the OX40 agonist ivuxolimab. The CDR3 reads CASSWLAGKEQFF. The CDR3 nucleotides read TGTGCCAGTAGTTGGCTAGCGGGTAAAGAGCAGTTCTTC.